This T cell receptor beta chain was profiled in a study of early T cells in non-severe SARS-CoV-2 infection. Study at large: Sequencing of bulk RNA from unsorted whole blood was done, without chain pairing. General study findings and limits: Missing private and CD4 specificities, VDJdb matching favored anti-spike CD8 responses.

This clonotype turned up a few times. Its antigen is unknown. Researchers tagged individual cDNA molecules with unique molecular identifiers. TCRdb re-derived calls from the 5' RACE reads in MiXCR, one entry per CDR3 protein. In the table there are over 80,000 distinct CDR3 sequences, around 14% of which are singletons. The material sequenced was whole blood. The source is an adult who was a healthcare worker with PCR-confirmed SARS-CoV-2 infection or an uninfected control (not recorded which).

CDR3 DNA sequence: TGTGCCAGCAGTTACGTTGGGGCCCACGAGCAGTACTTC. Protein: CASSYVGAHEQYF. This chain joins TRBV6-6 and TRBJ2-7, with D maybe TRBD1 (5 bases). Germline CDR1 MNHNY, CDR2 SVGAGI (reference sequence). V lost 2 bases and J lost 5, with 10 bases in between. The CDR3 consists of 13 residues.